The next 18 T cell receptor beta chains were all read from a single sample in a study of T cell responses to AZD1222 COVID-19 vaccine. Sequencing was performed with immunoSEQ multiplex PCR; in TCRdb, only in-frame clones are kept and a portion is missing. Among about 120,000 clones, 80% to 90% were seen once, and the ten largest hold 7.1%. The specimen comprised peripheral blood, sampled 28 days after the second AZD1222 dose. The receptors were gathered from an adult who received the AZD1222 COVID-19 vaccine.

The chain links TRBV25-1 to TRBJ2-1, with 7 bases identical to TRBD2. The J segment lost 2 bases and the V segment lost 3 bases, leaving 7 bases of the junction unmatched. CDR1 is MGHDK, CDR2 SYGVNS, per germline. The CDR3 sequence is 16 residues long. CDR3 in DNA: TGTGCCAGCAGTGAGGAAGCGGGGCCAGCCTACAATGAGCAGTTCTTC. This encodes CASSEEAGPAYNEQFF. Looking up the rest from reference TRBV25-1 and TRBJ2-1 gives the full variable domain: EADIYQTPRYLVIGTGKKITLECSQTMGHDKMYWYQQDPGMELHLIHYSYGVNSTEKGDLSSESTVSRIRTEHFPLTLESARPSHTSQYLCASSEEAGPAYNEQFFGPGTRLTVL.

Only a few counts were recorded for this clone. V gene TRBV12-3 or TRBV12-4 combines with J gene TRBJ1-1; possibly TRBD1 for D (6 bases). The V gene lost 2 bases and the J gene lost 6 bases, with 10 bases spanning the gap. This CDR3 has 13 amino acids. The CDR3 reads CASSLRGIAEAFF. The CDR3 nucleotides are TGTGCCAGCAGTTTAAGGGGGATCGCTGAAGCTTTCTTT.

The chain uses TRBV9 and TRBJ1-3; D may be TRBD1 (6 bases). The CDR3 runs 18 residues. Germline assignment: CDR1 SGDLS and CDR2 YYNGEE. Trimming removed 1 base from V and 2 bases from J, with 19 bases in between. CDR3 region: CASSVTRQIRGPGNTIYF. The CDR3 coding sequence is TGTGCCAGCAGCGTAACACGCCAGATCAGGGGCCCTGGAAACACCATATATTTT.

The genes are TRBV2 and TRBJ2-7; a possible D gene is TRBD2 (6 bases). Germline values: CDR1 SNHLY, CDR2 FYNNEI. Trimming took off 6 bases at V and 1 base at J, with 16 bases between the two ends. CDR3 length: 15 residues. CDR3 sequence (DNA): TGTGCCAGCAGCGACCGGGACTTTCCGTCCTACGAGCAGTACTTC. This codes for CASSDRDFPSYEQYF.

The chain couples TRBV6-2 or TRBV6-3 to TRBJ2-7; a possible D gene is TRBD2 (5 bases). V was cut by 5 bases and J by 5 bases, with 10 bases left in between. The CDR3 runs 12 residues. Germline assignment: CDR1 MNHEY and CDR2 SVGEGT. The CDR3, as DNA: TGTGCCAGCAGTCGAGGGTTCAACGAGCAGTACTTC. The encoded protein is CASSRGFNEQYF.

The chain is built from TRBV24-1 and TRBJ2-2; no clear D. The CDR3 totals 11 residues. V was shortened by 9 bases and J by 7 bases, with 8 bases between the two germline ends. The germline CDR1 and CDR2 sequences are KGHDR and SFDVKD. The CDR3 loop reads CATPKSGELFF. The CDR3 nucleotides read TGTGCCACCCCCAAGAGCGGGGAGCTGTTTTTT.

This chain joins TRBV6-6 and TRBJ2-2; TRBD1 or TRBD2 may be the D gene (5 bases each). V was trimmed by 7 bases and J by 0 bases, leaving 15 bases between them. CDR3 length: 16 amino acids. Germline V CDR1 and CDR2: MNHNY, SVGAGI (reference sequence). CDR3 sequence (DNA): TGTGCCAGCAACCTGTGGGACGGCCCGAACACCGGGGAGCTGTTTTTT. Translating it yields CASNLWDGPNTGELFF.

Only one count was recorded for this clone. The rearrangement links TRBV2 to TRBJ2-6, with 7 positions matching TRBD1. Germline-derived CDR1 and CDR2 are SNHLY and FYNNEI. The J segment lost 0 bases and the V segment lost 5 bases, leaving 7 bases of the junction unmatched. This CDR3 comprises 17 residues. This CDR3 is CASSSGQPRSGANVLTF. The CDR3 DNA reads TGTGCCAGCAGTTCGGGACAGCCCCGCTCTGGGGCCAACGTCCTGACTTTC.

V gene TRBV11-2 combines with J gene TRBJ1-2, with D perhaps TRBD1 (5 bases). The V end lost 1 base, the J end lost 4 bases, and 10 bases lay between the germline ends. CDR1 and CDR2 (germline): SGHAT, FQNNGV. This CDR3 is built from 14 residues. In DNA form, the CDR3 reads TGTGCCAGCAGCTTAGTTCAGGGCTCCTATGGCTACACCTTC. This sequence encodes CASSLVQGSYGYTF.

This rearrangement joins TRBV5-1 to TRBJ2-2, with D perhaps matching TRBD1 or TRBD2 (5 bases each). The germline V and J ends were trimmed by 0 bases and 5 bases, with 11 bases remaining between them. Germline V CDR1 and CDR2: SGHRS, YFSETQ. The CDR3 sequence is 15 residues long. The CDR3 coding sequence is TGCGCCAGCAGCTTGGTCCATGGGGGAACCGGGGAGCTGTTTTTT. It codes for CASSLVHGGTGELFF.

This clone was observed once. The V call is TRBV27, the J call TRBJ2-7; 7 nucleotides line up with TRBD1. The V and J ends lost 0 bases and 3 bases, in that order; junction bases with no gene match: 2. Germline lookup yields CDR1 MNHEY and CDR2 SMNVEV (reference sequence). There are 14 residues in the CDR3. CDR3 region: CASSLSGTVYEQYF. CDR3 sequence (DNA): TGTGCCAGCAGTTTATCCGGGACAGTCTACGAGCAGTACTTC.

The V gene is TRBV11-3, the J gene TRBJ2-3; D uncertain. V lost 0 bases, J lost 4 bases, and 8 bases lay in between. Germline V CDR1 and CDR2: SGHNT, YENEEA. This CDR3 region has 14 residues. The CDR3 DNA is TGTGCCAGCAGCTTAGAAACCGGAGCAGATACGCAGTATTTT. Protein product: CASSLETGADTQYF.

This sequence joins TRBV2 and TRBJ2-2; D is ambiguous. V gave up 9 bases and J gave up 3 bases, with 11 bases separating them. Germline CDR1 and CDR2: SNHLY and FYNNEI. The CDR3 spans 13 residues. As DNA, the CDR3 is TGTGCCAGTACAGACATACACACCGGGGAGCTGTTTTTT. The encoded protein is CASTDIHTGELFF.

The chain joins TRBV24-1 to TRBJ1-4; TRBD1 matches 7 bases. In germline, CDR1 is KGHDR, CDR2 SFDVKD. This CDR3 is built from 15 residues. With 7 bases clipped from V and 0 bases from J, the junction kept 4 bases outside the gene matches. CDR3 sequence (DNA): TGTGCCACCAGCCAGGGGGTTACAACTAATGAAAAACTGTTTTTT. Translated: CATSQGVTTNEKLFF.

This sequence joins TRBV11-3 and TRBJ2-5; TRBD2 is a possible D gene (7 bases). CDR1 and CDR2 from the germline V gene are SGHNT and YENEEA. Trimming stripped 8 bases from V and 3 bases from J, with 16 bases between. The CDR3 has 14 residues. The CDR3, as DNA: TGTGCCAGCCGGGGGGCAACTCCCAAAGAGACCCAGTACTTC. Its translation is CASRGATPKETQYF. Full variable domain (remainder filled in from reference TRBV11-3 and TRBJ2-5): EAGVVQSPRYKIIEKKQPVAFWCNPISGHNTLYWYLQNLGQGPELLIRYENEEAVDDSQLPKDRFSAERLKGVDSTLKIQPAELGDSAVYLCASRGATPKETQYFGPGTRLLVL.

The J gene is TRBJ2-7, the V gene TRBV7-3; D not resolved. CDR1 and CDR2 from the germline V gene are SGHTA and FQGTGA. Trimming pared 0 bases from V and 3 bases from J, leaving 6 bases between. The CDR3 runs 13 residues. CDR3 in amino acids: CASSLTFGYEQYF. CDR3 DNA: TGTGCCAGCAGCTTAACGTTTGGCTACGAGCAGTACTTC.

This clone was recorded only once. The chain carries TRBV5-4 and TRBJ2-3; 10 bases line up with TRBD2. This CDR3 has 16 residues. CDR1 and CDR2 (germline): SGHNT, YYREEE (reference sequence). J gave up 2 bases and V 3 bases, and 6 bases lay outside the gene matches. CDR3 in amino acids: CASSSGTSANTDTQYF. For the CDR3, the DNA is TGTGCCAGCAGCTCTGGGACTAGCGCCAACACAGATACGCAGTATTTT.

This chain joins TRBV11-3 and TRBJ1-2; D gene uncertain. Trimming removed 3 bases from V and 0 bases from J, with 2 bases in between. Germline V gives CDR1 SGHNT, CDR2 YENEEA. CDR3 length equals 12 residues. CDR3 coding DNA: TGTGCCAGCAGCTTCACTAACTATGGCTACACCTTC. Residues: CASSFTNYGYTF.